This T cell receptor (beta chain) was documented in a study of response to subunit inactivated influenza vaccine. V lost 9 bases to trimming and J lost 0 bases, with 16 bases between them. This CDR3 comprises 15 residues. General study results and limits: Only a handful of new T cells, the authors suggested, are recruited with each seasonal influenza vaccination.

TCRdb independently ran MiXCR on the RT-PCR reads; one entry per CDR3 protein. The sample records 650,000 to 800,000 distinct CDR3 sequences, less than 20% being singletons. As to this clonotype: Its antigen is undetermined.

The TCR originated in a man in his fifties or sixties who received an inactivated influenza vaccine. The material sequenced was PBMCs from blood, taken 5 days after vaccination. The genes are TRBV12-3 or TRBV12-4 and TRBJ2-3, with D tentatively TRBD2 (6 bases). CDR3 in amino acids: CASTPAGPSTDTQYF. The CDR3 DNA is TGTGCCAGTACCCCCGCGGGGCCTAGCACAGATACGCAGTATTTT.